The 10 T cell receptor beta chains given below trace back to one sample, sequenced in a study of regulatory T cells in long-lasting Graves disease. Time point: persistent/refractory GD, antithyroid drugs over 5 years with positive TRAb. Making the TCR library involved RNA that had been extracted from PBMCs. Assembly of TCR beta libraries relied on iRepertoire HTBI primers together with Arm-PCR of CDR3 regions. Each CDR3 protein gets one entry after TCRdb re-called the multiplex PCR reads with MiXCR. The table lists 400,000 to 500,000 distinct CDR3 sequences, 21% of them singletons. Here the sequenced sample was peripheral blood mononuclear cells (PBMCs), taken when the disease was refractory, from a patient treated with antithyroid drugs. These receptors were collected from a female donor with Graves disease.

In its sample, this clonotype was seen many times. This rearrangement joins TRBV28 to TRBJ1-1; 9 bases are a match to TRBD1. Germline CDR1 and CDR2: MDHEN and SYDVKM. With V trimmed by 7 bases and J by 0 bases, 3 bases remained unmatched. The CDR3 consists of 14 residues. The DNA for the CDR3 is TGTGCCAGCATCAGGGACAGGGTGAACACTGAAGCTTTCTTT. Protein sequence: CASIRDRVNTEAFF.

This clonotype was seen more than once but under ten times. The V gene is TRBV19, the J gene TRBJ2-6; no definite D call. The CDR3 contains 18 residues. Trimming pared 5 bases from V and 0 bases from J, leaving 17 bases between. Germline values: CDR1 LNHDA, CDR2 SQIVND (reference sequence). The CDR3 reads CASSFGWSSLSGANVLTF. The CDR3 DNA is TGTGCCAGTAGTTTCGGTTGGAGCTCCCTCTCTGGGGCCAACGTCCTGACTTTC.

In its sample, this clonotype was seen many times. The chain links TRBV2 to TRBJ2-5, with TRBD2 identical over 10 bases. This CDR3 has 15 amino acids. Germline lookup yields CDR1 SNHLY and CDR2 FYNNEI. V dropped 6 bases and J dropped 1; count of bases not matched to a gene: 5. CDR3 sequence (DNA): TGTGCCAGCAGCGTAGGGACTAGCGTCCAAGAGACCCAGTACTTC. Encoded protein: CASSVGTSVQETQYF.

The chain combines TRBV2 with TRBJ2-7, with 9 positions matching TRBD1. The V gene's germline CDR1 is SNHLY and CDR2 FYNNEI. CDR3 length: 14 residues. The V and J ends lost 10 bases and 3 bases, in that order; junction bases with no gene match: 10. In DNA, the CDR3 is TGTGCCACCAGGACGGGGACAGGGAGCTACGAGCAGTACTTC. Protein sequence: CATRTGTGSYEQYF.

V gene TRBV3-1 combines with J gene TRBJ2-7; the D gene could be TRBD1 or TRBD2 (5 bases each). The V end lost 5 bases, the J end lost 3 bases, and 11 bases lay between the germline ends. CDR3 size: 13 residues. Germline lookup yields CDR1 LGHDT and CDR2 YNNKEL (reference sequence). In DNA form, the CDR3 reads TGTGCCAGCAGCAAAGGGGACGGCTACGAGCAGTACTTC. Translated: CASSKGDGYEQYF.

This clonotype was observed at least ten times. The chain recombines TRBV6-1 with TRBJ1-1, with unresolved D. V was pared by 6 bases and J by 1 base, with 12 bases between. This CDR3 has 14 amino acids. CDR1 is MNHNS and CDR2 is SASEGT in the germline V gene. The CDR3 is CASSAQWTNTEAFF. CDR3 DNA sequence: TGTGCCAGCAGCGCCCAGTGGACGAACACTGAAGCTTTCTTT.

The J gene is TRBJ1-4, the V gene TRBV14, with unresolved D. The V gene lost 0 bases and the J gene lost 3 bases, with 14 bases spanning the gap. Germline CDR1 is SGHDN and CDR2 is FVKESK. The CDR3 consists of 17 residues. CDR3 amino acids: CASSQDGYNEPNEKLFF. The CDR3 DNA is TGTGCCAGCAGCCAAGATGGGTACAACGAGCCTAATGAAAAACTGTTTTTT.

V and J are TRBV15 and TRBJ2-7; 8 bases align to TRBD2. This CDR3 contains 13 residues. From germline, CDR1 is LNHNV and CDR2 YYDKDF (reference sequence). Unmatched junction bases numbered 6, after V lost 5 bases and J lost 6 bases. The DNA of the CDR3 is TGTGCCACCAGCCCGGGACTAGTACCCGAGCAGTACTTC. Amino acid sequence: CATSPGLVPEQYF.

The chain carries TRBV7-2 and TRBJ2-3, with D perhaps matching TRBD2 (6 bases). The germline gives CDR1 SGHTA, CDR2 FQGNSA. Trimming stripped 1 base from V and 4 bases from J, with 12 bases between. The CDR3 totals 15 residues. CDR3 bases: TGTGCCAGCAGCTTAGTCGGGAGTAGCTCAGATACGCAGTATTTT. Protein sequence: CASSLVGSSSDTQYF. Based on the CDR3 plus reference TRBV7-2 and TRBJ2-3, the full variable domain is GAGVSQSPSNKVTEKGKDVELRCDPISGHTALYWYRQSLGQGLEFLIYFQGNSAPDKSGLPSDRFSAERTGGSVSTLTIQRTQQEDSAVYLCASSLVGSSSDTQYFGPGTRLTVL.

Many counts were recorded for this clonotype. The chain has TRBV28 and TRBJ1-5; D not certain. Deletions cut 6 bases from V and 7 bases from J, with 13 bases between. The germline CDR1 and CDR2 sequences are MDHEN and SYDVKM. The CDR3 contains 13 residues. The CDR3 loop is CASRSGPQQPQHF. Here the CDR3 DNA reads TGTGCCAGCAGATCAGGTCCACAACAGCCCCAGCATTTT.